These 29 T cell receptor beta chains were all obtained from the same sample, sequenced in a study of OX40 agonist ivuxolimab in advanced cancers. Clones were read by immunoSEQ multiplex PCR, and TCRdb kept only the in-frame ones, dropping some. Of over 70,000 clones detected, over 75% appear once; the ten largest clones hold 0.25% to 0.3%. The source material was CD4+ or CD8+ T cells sorted from blood, sampled in a trial of the OX40 agonist ivuxolimab. The origin of the receptors is an adult with an advanced solid tumor such as melanoma, head and neck, liver or kidney cancer.

The table lists this clone with a few counts. The chain uses TRBV5-1 and TRBJ1-1; 10 bases align to TRBD1. Germline V gene data show CDR1 as SGHRS and CDR2 as YFSETQ. The ends lost 4 bases at V and 4 bases at J; junction bases unmatched: 4. The CDR3 length is 14 residues. The CDR3 DNA sequence: TGCGCCAGCAGCATCCGGGACAGGGGCACTGAAGCTTTCTTT. It encodes CASSIRDRGTEAFF. Looking up the rest from reference TRBV5-1 and TRBJ1-1 gives the full variable domain: KAGVTQTPRYLIKTRGQQVTLSCSPISGHRSVSWYQQTPGQGLQFLFEYFSETQRNKGNFPGRFSGRQFSNSRSEMNVSTLELGDSALYLCASSIRDRGTEAFFGQGTRLTVV.

The chain joins TRBV18 to TRBJ2-5; a weak D match, TRBD1 (5 bases). With 3 bases removed from V and 0 bases from J, the gap between germline ends came to 8 bases. Germline loops: CDR1 KGHSH, CDR2 LQKENI. The CDR3 extends over 14 amino acids. The CDR3 sequence is CASSPSTDQETQYF. The CDR3, as DNA: TGTGCCAGCTCACCCTCGACAGACCAAGAGACCCAGTACTTC.

This clone turned up a few times. The chain couples TRBV11-2 to TRBJ2-5; 9 nucleotides match TRBD2. V was pared by 1 base and J by 4 bases, with 7 bases of the junction left unmatched. There are 16 residues in the CDR3. Per the germline V gene, CDR1 is SGHAT and CDR2 is FQNNGV. The CDR3 loop reads CASSLVGGGARETQYF. The CDR3 region has the DNA TGTGCCAGCAGCTTAGTGGGCGGGGGGGCCCGAGAGACCCAGTACTTC.

This chain's CDR3 is CASSLDATAYEQYF. CDR3 nucleotides: TGCGCCAGCAGCTTGGATGCCACAGCCTACGAGCAGTACTTC. This chain uses TRBV5-1 with TRBJ2-7; unclear D gene. The germline V gene encodes CDR1 SGHRS and CDR2 YFSETQ. The CDR3 extends over 14 amino acids. Deletions cut 0 bases from V and 2 bases from J, with 9 bases between.

The chain couples TRBV6-1 to TRBJ2-7; TRBD2 aligns across 8 bases. This CDR3 is built from 12 residues. Germline CDR1 MNHNS, CDR2 SASEGT. The V and J ends lost 8 bases and 6 bases, in that order; junction bases with no gene match: 6. CDR3 region: CASYGRVREQYF. The CDR3 nucleotides read TGTGCCAGCTACGGGAGGGTACGCGAGCAGTACTTC.

This clone was detected a few times. The chain couples TRBV5-8 to TRBJ1-3; TRBD1 might be the D (5 bases). This CDR3 comprises 15 residues. The ends were cut back, 2 bases at V and 4 bases at J, with 13 bases in the middle. Germline CDR1 SGHTS, CDR2 YDEGEE. The CDR3 protein is CASSLVGRAGNTIYF. The CDR3 region has the DNA TGTGCCAGCAGCTTAGTCGGCAGGGCCGGAAACACCATATATTTT. The variable domain in full, with the rest retrieved from reference TRBV5-8 and TRBJ1-3, is EAGVTQSPTHLIKTRGQQATLRCSPISGHTSVYWYQQALGLGLQFLLWYDEGEERNRGNFPPRFSGRQFPNYSSELNVNALELEDSALYLCASSLVGRAGNTIYFGEGSWLTVV.

The chain joins TRBV5-1 to TRBJ1-6; possible D gene TRBD1, 5 bases. CDR1 and CDR2 from the germline V gene are SGHRS and YFSETQ. The CDR3 is 15 amino acids. V was clipped by 0 bases and J by 6 bases, with 10 bases between them. CDR3 DNA: TGCGCCAGCAGCTTGGATTCAGGGACTAATTCACCCCTCCACTTT. As protein: CASSLDSGTNSPLHF.

This chain joins TRBV2 and TRBJ2-5, with no clear D. CDR3 length: 10 amino acids. V lost 7 bases to trimming and J lost 4 bases, with 4 bases between them. Germline assignment: CDR1 SNHLY and CDR2 FYNNEI. In DNA, the CDR3 is TGTGCCAGCAACCGAGAGACCCAGTACTTC. It encodes CASNRETQYF. Filled out from reference TRBV2 and TRBJ2-5, the complete variable domain reads EPEVTQTPSHQVTQMGQEVILRCVPISNHLYFYWYRQILGQKVEFLVSFYNNEISEKSEIFDDQFSVERPDGSNFTLKIRSTKLEDSAMYFCASNRETQYFGPGTRLLVL.

This clone was picked up a small number of times. J is TRBJ2-7 and V is TRBV10-1, with D maybe TRBD2 (6 bases). The CDR3 runs 14 residues. Germline V gene sequence: CDR1 WNHNN, CDR2 SYGVQD (reference sequence). V was clipped by 5 bases and J by 1 base, with 12 bases between them. The CDR3 loop is CASSTEGGSYEQYF. CDR3 coding DNA: TGCGCCAGCAGTACAGAAGGAGGGTCCTACGAGCAGTACTTC.

J is TRBJ1-1 and V is TRBV29-1, with 9 bases that match TRBD1. V lost 3 bases and J lost 4; bases outside the gene matches: 3. Germline values: CDR1 SQVTM, CDR2 ANQGSEA. The length of the CDR3 is 13 residues. CDR3 residues: CSVETDRGTEAFF. The DNA for the CDR3 is TGCAGCGTTGAGACGGACAGGGGCACTGAAGCTTTCTTT. Based on the CDR3 plus reference TRBV29-1 and TRBJ1-1, the full variable domain is SAVISQKPSRDICQRGTSLTIQCQVDSQVTMMFWYRQQPGQSLTLIATANQGSEATYESGFVIDKFPISRPNLTFSTLTVSNMSPEDSSIYLCSVETDRGTEAFFGQGTRLTVV.

In this sample, this clone turned up once. The rearrangement joins TRBV7-2 to TRBJ2-3, with TRBD2 matching 11 bases. Trimming at V came to 5 bases and at J to 9 bases, leaving 7 bases not matched to a gene. This CDR3 is 14 amino acids long. From germline, CDR1 is SGHTA and CDR2 FQGNSA. CDR3 region: CASSQATSGATQYF. The CDR3 DNA reads as TGTGCCAGCAGCCAGGCGACTAGCGGGGCGACGCAGTATTTT.

V usage is TRBV7-9 and J usage is TRBJ1-1; no reliable D call. Germline loops: CDR1 SEHNR, CDR2 FQNEAQ (reference sequence). The length of the CDR3 is 11 residues. V lost 5 bases to trimming and J lost 2 bases, with 3 bases between them. The CDR3 loop is CASSLNTEAFF. CDR3 DNA sequence: TGTGCCAGCAGCCTCAACACTGAAGCTTTCTTT.

The chain recombines TRBV27 with TRBJ1-4; D might be TRBD1 (6 bases). V lost 0 bases and J lost 10, with 21 bases in between. This CDR3 region has 17 residues. Germline CDR1 reads MNHEY; CDR2 reads SMNVEV (reference sequence). The CDR3 region has the DNA TGTGCCAGCAGTTTATCCAGAATGACAGGAGGGTCGGGAAAACTGTTTTTT. It yields the protein CASSLSRMTGGSGKLFF.

V is TRBV11-2 and J is TRBJ2-1; D possibly corresponds to TRBD1 (5 bases). The germline V gene has CDR1 SGHAT and CDR2 FQNNGV. V was pared by 2 bases and J by 0 bases, with 11 bases between. CDR3 length: 16 amino acids. In DNA, the CDR3 is TGTGCCAGCAGCTTATTTGGCAGGGCCTCCTACAATGAGCAGTTCTTC. As protein: CASSLFGRASYNEQFF.

The CDR3 DNA follows: TGTGCCAGCAGCTTAGCGTCCGGATCTAACACTGAAGCTTTCTTT. This sequence encodes CASSLASGSNTEAFF. V gene TRBV7-8 combines with J gene TRBJ1-1; D is unresolved. Germline-derived CDR1 and CDR2 are SGHVS and FQNEAQ. The CDR3 has 15 residues. V gave up 0 bases and J gave up 2 bases, with 10 bases separating them.

This chain joins TRBV30 and TRBJ2-5; D is uncertain. The CDR3 is made up of 13 amino acids. The ends were cut back, 0 bases at V and 5 bases at J, with 10 bases in the middle. Germline V gene sequence: CDR1 GTSNPN, CDR2 SVGIG (reference sequence). CDR3 protein: CAWSVYSVETQYF. Here the CDR3 DNA reads TGTGCCTGGAGTGTTTACAGTGTGGAGACCCAGTACTTC.

The chain couples TRBV6-1 to TRBJ2-1, with D hard to call. Germline CDR1 MNHNS, CDR2 SASEGT. Trimming removed 4 bases at V and 0 bases at J, with 16 bases between. CDR3 size: 17 residues. CDR3 in DNA: TGTGCCAGCAGTGGCTCCAATAGAATTATCTCCTACAATGAGCAGTTCTTC. This encodes CASSGSNRIISYNEQFF.

This clone appeared a few times. The rearrangement links TRBV5-6 to TRBJ1-6; D gene ambiguous. Trimming removed 0 bases at V and 7 bases at J, with 11 bases between. Per germline, CDR1 SGHDT and CDR2 YYEEEE. This CDR3 has 15 amino acids. The CDR3 DNA reads TGTGCCAGCAGCTTGGGACCAGGCGGGAATTCACCCCTCCACTTT. Its protein is CASSLGPGGNSPLHF.

This chain uses TRBV11-2 with TRBJ2-2, with D unresolved. Germline V gene lookup returns CDR1 SGHAT and CDR2 FQNNGV. V lost 1 base, J lost 7 bases, and 7 bases lay in between. This CDR3 spans 13 amino acids. The CDR3 region is CASSLVGVGELFF. The CDR3 DNA is TGTGCCAGCAGCTTAGTAGGAGTCGGGGAGCTGTTTTTT.

The count of this clone is one. The chain joins TRBV21-1 to TRBJ1-5; the table's TRBD1 call for D was not verified on the DNA. TRBV21-1 is designated a pseudogene. The CDR3 is 16 residues long. CDR3 sequence reads: CASSKKGGGGGQPQHF. DNA for the CDR3: TGTGCCAGCAGCAAAAAGGGAGGAGGGGGCGGTCAGCCCCAGCATTTT.

Of note for this clone: A junction end diverges from the germline sequence, so it may reflect a read error. The chain joins TRBV19 to TRBJ1-4, with 8 bases identical to TRBD1. This CDR3 region has 16 residues. Germline-derived CDR1 and CDR2 are LNHDA and SQIVND (reference sequence). CDR3 amino acids: CASSIDKGQGNQKLFF. DNA for the CDR3: TGTGCCAGTAGTATAGATAAAGGACAGGGTAATCAAAAACTGTTTTTT. Full variable domain (outside the CDR3, taken from reference TRBV19 and TRBJ1-4): DGGITQSPKYLFRKEGQNVTLSCEQNLNHDAMYWYRQDPGQGLRLIYYSQIVNDFQKGDIAEGYSVSREKKESFPLTVTSAQKNPTAFYLCASSIDKGQGNQKLFFGSGTQLSVL.

The chain is built from TRBV6-5 and TRBJ2-7; a weak D match, TRBD2 (6 bases). Germline V lookup: CDR1 MNHEY, CDR2 SVGAGI. The CDR3 contains 15 residues. The germline V and J ends were trimmed by 2 bases and 8 bases, with 19 bases remaining between them. DNA for the CDR3: TGTGCCAGCAGTTACGGGACTCTAGACCTACGGAAGCAGTACTTC. Translating gives CASSYGTLDLRKQYF.

The chain is built from TRBV30 and TRBJ1-2; D is possibly TRBD1 (6 bases). Germline V gene data show CDR1 as GTSNPN and CDR2 as SVGIG (reference sequence). Trimming took off 0 bases at V and 7 bases at J, with 12 bases between the two ends. The CDR3 runs to 13 residues. CDR3 amino acids: CAWSVAGAGGYTF. The CDR3 DNA is TGTGCCTGGAGTGTGGCAGGGGCGGGTGGCTACACCTTC. Complete variable domain (other parts from reference TRBV30 and TRBJ1-2): SQTIHQWPATLVQPVGSPLSLECTVEGTSNPNLYWYRQAAGRGLQLLFYSVGIGQISSEVPQNLSASRPQDRQFILSSKKLLLSDSGFYLCAWSVAGAGGYTFGSGTRLTVV.

CDR3 sequence reads: CASSYSGPPTDTQYF. The CDR3 DNA follows: TGTGCCAGCAGTTACTCTGGCCCCCCTACGGATACGCAGTATTTT. The rearrangement joins TRBV6-5 to TRBJ2-3; D gene ambiguous. V was shortened by 0 bases and J by 6 bases, with 13 bases between the two germline ends. The germline V gene encodes CDR1 MNHEY and CDR2 SVGAGI. CDR3 length: 15 amino acids.

V gene TRBV10-3 combines with J gene TRBJ2-5; the match to TRBD2 covers 11 bases. V lost 2 bases, J lost 5 bases, and 4 bases stayed unmatched. The V gene's germline CDR1 is ENHRY and CDR2 SYGVKD. This CDR3 has 15 amino acids. CDR3 amino acids: CAISETSGGGETQYF. The CDR3, as DNA: TGTGCCATCAGTGAGACTAGCGGGGGAGGGGAGACCCAGTACTTC.

This chain links TRBV6-5 with TRBJ2-7; 7 nucleotides agree with TRBD2. Germline V gene sequence: CDR1 MNHEY, CDR2 SVGAGI. Trimming at V came to 5 bases and at J to 2 bases, leaving 6 bases not matched to a gene. The CDR3 contains 14 residues. CDR3 DNA sequence: TGTGCCAGCAGTCCCGGGGGGTTGGCCTACGAGCAGTACTTC. Its translation: CASSPGGLAYEQYF.

This clone was seen a handful of times. J is TRBJ1-5 and V is TRBV11-2; D gene unclear. The germline V and J ends were trimmed by 1 base and 2 bases, with 6 bases remaining between them. This CDR3 has 14 residues. The germline CDR1 and CDR2 sequences are SGHAT and FQNNGV. The CDR3 region is CASSLGRGNQPQHF. The CDR3 nucleotides read TGTGCCAGCAGCTTAGGAAGGGGCAATCAGCCCCAGCATTTT.

The table lists this clone with a count of one. The chain couples TRBV20-1 to TRBJ2-1, with D uncertain. Per the germline V gene, CDR1 is DFQATT and CDR2 is SNEGSKA (reference sequence). The V end lost 4 bases, the J end lost 6 bases, and 7 bases lay between the germline ends. The CDR3 length is 11 residues. The CDR3 region is CSATLSNEQFF. The CDR3, as DNA: TGCAGTGCTACCCTCTCCAATGAGCAGTTCTTC.

This clone was counted between two and nine times. The gene calls are TRBV10-1 and TRBJ2-7; TRBD1 matches 10 bases. The CDR3 sequence is 15 residues long. Unmatched junction bases numbered 8, after V lost 4 bases and J lost 5 bases. Germline V gives CDR1 WNHNN, CDR2 SYGVQD (reference sequence). The CDR3 bases are TGCGCCAGCAGTGGATGGGACAGGGGACGGAACGAGCAGTACTTC. Amino acids: CASSGWDRGRNEQYF.